Following are 14 T cell receptor beta chains from one sample sequenced in a study of blood T cell repertoires in COVID-19. TCRdb's copy holds only in-frame clones and misses some; the assay was immunoSEQ multiplex PCR. The data contain roughly 240,000 clones, around 85% of them singletons. The sample consisted of peripheral blood. The receptors stem from a man aged 50-60 years with COVID-19, enrolled during active disease.

This rearrangement joins TRBV7-9 to TRBJ1-6; a weak D match, TRBD1 (5 bases). The CDR3 has 15 amino acids. Trimming shortened V by 10 bases and J by 7 bases, and 20 bases separated the two germline ends. Germline loops: CDR1 SEHNR, CDR2 FQNEAQ (reference sequence). CDR3 loop: CATHLSAGPNSPLHF. DNA for the CDR3: TGTGCCACCCATTTGAGCGCAGGGCCGAATTCACCCCTCCACTTT.

J is TRBJ1-1 and V is TRBV2, with D unresolved. This CDR3 has 12 amino acids. Germline values: CDR1 SNHLY, CDR2 FYNNEI. V lost 6 bases and J 7 bases, leaving 12 bases between the germline ends. CDR3 DNA sequence: TGTGCCAGCAGGAACCGGGCGGGTGAAGCTTTCTTT. Translation gives CASRNRAGEAFF.

This chain joins TRBV18 and TRBJ1-1, with 7 nucleotides matching TRBD1. The junction had 6 bases not matched to a gene; V was cut back by 2 bases and J by 3 bases. The germline gives CDR1 KGHSH, CDR2 LQKENI. This CDR3 comprises 15 residues. The CDR3 is CASSPVEGADTEAFF. In nucleotides, the CDR3 is TGTGCCAGCTCACCAGTCGAGGGGGCTGACACTGAAGCTTTCTTT.

This chain uses TRBV3-1 (or the pseudogene TRBV3-2) with TRBJ2-7; 15 bases fit TRBD2. V was clipped by 4 bases and J by 4 bases; unmatched bases: 2. Per germline, CDR1 LGHDT and CDR2 YNNKEL (reference sequence). This CDR3 has 15 residues. In nucleotides, the CDR3 is TGTGCCAGCAGCCGCGGGACTAGCGGGAGGTACGAGCAGTACTTC. This sequence encodes CASSRGTSGRYEQYF.

The V call is TRBV5-4, the J call TRBJ2-3, with 8 positions matching TRBD1. CDR1 and CDR2 (germline): SGHNT, YYREEE (reference sequence). The CDR3 is 15 amino acids. J lost 2 bases, V lost 4 bases, and 6 bases had no gene match. Here the CDR3 reads CASSRGQADTDTQYF. CDR3 sequence (DNA): TGTGCCAGCAGCCGGGGACAGGCAGACACAGATACGCAGTATTTT.

The chain combines TRBV15 with TRBJ2-2; D may be TRBD2 (7 bases). V was shortened by 6 bases and J by 5 bases, with 25 bases between the two germline ends. The germline gives CDR1 LNHNV, CDR2 YYDKDF (reference sequence). The CDR3 sequence is 18 residues long. The CDR3 region has the DNA TGTGCCACCAGTAAGAGGGGGGAGGGCCAGCCCTGGACCGGGGAGCTGTTTTTT. Translation: CATSKRGEGQPWTGELFF.

The CDR3 here is CASSQADTYGYTF. CDR3 coding DNA: TGTGCCAGCAGCCAAGCTGACACTTATGGCTACACCTTC. This rearrangement joins TRBV6-5 to TRBJ1-2; D is unresolved. V gave up 6 bases and J gave up 5 bases, with 13 bases separating them. This CDR3 has 13 amino acids. Germline CDR1 MNHEY, CDR2 SVGAGI.

The V gene is TRBV7-3, the J gene TRBJ2-6; D might be TRBD1 (6 bases). Trimming took 6 bases from V and 1 from J, leaving 13 bases between them. Germline values: CDR1 SGHTA, CDR2 FQGTGA. The CDR3 has 16 residues. The CDR3 coding sequence is TGTGCCAGCAGGAAAGGGGGTACTTCTGGGGCCAACGTCCTGACTTTC. Translating it yields CASRKGGTSGANVLTF.

This chain connects TRBV5-1 to TRBJ2-3; possible D gene TRBD2, 6 bases. Per the germline V gene, CDR1 is SGHRS and CDR2 is YFSETQ. This CDR3 spans 15 amino acids. V shed 2 bases and J shed 6 bases, with 16 bases lying between them. CDR3 nucleotides: TGCGCCAGCAGCTTTGGGGGACTGGGCGCGGATACGCAGTATTTT. Amino acid sequence: CASSFGGLGADTQYF.

The rearrangement uses TRBV10-3 and TRBJ2-5; TRBD2 agrees at 10 bases. Per germline, CDR1 ENHRY and CDR2 SYGVKD. The CDR3 extends over 16 amino acids. Trimming took 7 bases from V and 3 from J; bases not matched to a gene: 11. In DNA form, the CDR3 reads TGTGCCATCAAGGGGAAGGGGAGCGGGGGGGAAGAGACCCAGTACTTC. Residues: CAIKGKGSGGEETQYF.

The chain is built from TRBV4-2 and TRBJ2-5; D is undetermined. The CDR3 extends over 15 amino acids. Germline V gene lookup returns CDR1 LGHNA and CDR2 YNFKEQ. V was trimmed by 0 bases and J by 2 bases, leaving 10 bases between them. CDR3 DNA sequence: TGTGCCAGCAGCCAAGATCAGTCCAAACAAGAGACCCAGTACTTC. Translating it yields CASSQDQSKQETQYF.

The V gene is TRBV12-3 or TRBV12-4, the J gene TRBJ2-4; unclear D gene. This CDR3 comprises 13 residues. V was trimmed by 1 base and J by 6 bases, leaving 7 bases between them. Here the CDR3 reads CASSLDPGNIQYF. The CDR3 nucleotides read TGTGCCAGCAGTTTAGATCCCGGAAACATTCAGTACTTC.

V is TRBV27 and J is TRBJ2-1, with TRBD1 matching 7 bases. Germline CDR1 and CDR2: MNHEY and SMNVEV (reference sequence). The V gene end was trimmed by 5 bases and the J gene end by 6 bases; junction bases not matched to a gene: 10. The CDR3 spans 15 residues. For the CDR3, the DNA is TGTGCCAGCAGTACCAACAGGGGTCGAGGCAATGAGCAGTTCTTC. Translated: CASSTNRGRGNEQFF.

In nucleotides, the CDR3 is TGCAGCGTTGGACAGGGTCAAGCTAACTATGGCTACACCTTC. It specifies CSVGQGQANYGYTF. The V and J genes are TRBV29-1 and TRBJ1-2; TRBD1 agrees at 7 bases. The CDR3 has 14 residues. CDR1 and CDR2 from the germline V gene are SQVTM and ANQGSEA. V was clipped by 4 bases and J by 0 bases; unmatched bases: 5.